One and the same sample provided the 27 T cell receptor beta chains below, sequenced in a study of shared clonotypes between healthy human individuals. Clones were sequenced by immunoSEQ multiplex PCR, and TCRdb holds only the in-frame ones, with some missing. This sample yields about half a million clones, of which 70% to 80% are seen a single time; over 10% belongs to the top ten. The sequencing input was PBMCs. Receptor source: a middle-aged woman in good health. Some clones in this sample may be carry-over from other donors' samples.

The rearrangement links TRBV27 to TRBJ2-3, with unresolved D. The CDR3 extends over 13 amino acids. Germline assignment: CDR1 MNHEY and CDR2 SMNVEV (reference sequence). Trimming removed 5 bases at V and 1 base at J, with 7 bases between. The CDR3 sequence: CASSQSCTDTQYF. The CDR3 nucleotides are TGTGCCAGCAGTCAATCCTGCACAGATACGCAGTATTTT.

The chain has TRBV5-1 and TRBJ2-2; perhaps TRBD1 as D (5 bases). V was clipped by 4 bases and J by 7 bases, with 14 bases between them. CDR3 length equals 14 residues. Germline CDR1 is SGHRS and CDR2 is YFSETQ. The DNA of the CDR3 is TGCGCCAGCAGCATGCAGGGATTTTACGGGGAGCTGTTTTTT. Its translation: CASSMQGFYGELFF. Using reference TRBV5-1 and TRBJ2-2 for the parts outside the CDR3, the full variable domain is KAGVTQTPRYLIKTRGQQVTLSCSPISGHRSVSWYQQTPGQGLQFLFEYFSETQRNKGNFPGRFSGRQFSNSRSEMNVSTLELGDSALYLCASSMQGFYGELFFGEGSRLTVL.

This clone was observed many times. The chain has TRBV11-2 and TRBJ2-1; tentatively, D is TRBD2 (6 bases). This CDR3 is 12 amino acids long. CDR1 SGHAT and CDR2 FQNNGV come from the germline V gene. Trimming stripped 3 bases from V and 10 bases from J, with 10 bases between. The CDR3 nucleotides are TGTGCCAGCAGCTTCAATGGGAGGGAGCAGTTCTTC. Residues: CASSFNGREQFF.

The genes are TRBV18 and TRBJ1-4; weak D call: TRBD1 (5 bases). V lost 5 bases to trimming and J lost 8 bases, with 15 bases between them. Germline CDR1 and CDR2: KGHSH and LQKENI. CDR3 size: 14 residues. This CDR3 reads CASSKPGLGEKLFF. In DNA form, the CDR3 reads TGTGCCAGCTCAAAACCGGGACTAGGGGAAAAACTGTTTTTT.

CDR3 sequence (DNA): TGTGCCACCAGCAGAGATGGAGGGACAAGGGCTTTCTTT. The encoded protein is CATSRDGGTRAFF. The chain combines TRBV15 with TRBJ1-1; possible D gene TRBD1, 6 bases. CDR3 size: 13 residues. V lost 0 bases and J 11 bases, leaving 13 bases between the germline ends. Germline loops: CDR1 LNHNV, CDR2 YYDKDF (reference sequence).

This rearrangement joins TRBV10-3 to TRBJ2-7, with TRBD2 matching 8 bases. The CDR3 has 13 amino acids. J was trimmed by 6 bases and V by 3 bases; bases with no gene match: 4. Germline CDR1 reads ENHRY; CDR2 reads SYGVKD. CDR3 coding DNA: TGTGCCATCAGTGACGGGGGGGCTCCCGAGCAGTACTTC. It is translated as CAISDGGAPEQYF.

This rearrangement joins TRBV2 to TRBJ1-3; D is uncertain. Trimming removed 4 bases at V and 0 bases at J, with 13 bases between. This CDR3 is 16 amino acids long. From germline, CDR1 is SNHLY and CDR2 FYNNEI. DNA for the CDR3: TGTGCCAGCAGTGCCCAGTTGGAGGTCTCTGGAAACACCATATATTTT. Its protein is CASSAQLEVSGNTIYF.

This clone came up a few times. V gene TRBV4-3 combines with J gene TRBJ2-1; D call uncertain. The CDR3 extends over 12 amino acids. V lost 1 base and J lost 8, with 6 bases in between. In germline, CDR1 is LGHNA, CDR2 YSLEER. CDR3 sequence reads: CASSQGPHEQFF. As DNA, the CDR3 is TGCGCCAGCAGCCAAGGCCCCCATGAGCAGTTCTTC.

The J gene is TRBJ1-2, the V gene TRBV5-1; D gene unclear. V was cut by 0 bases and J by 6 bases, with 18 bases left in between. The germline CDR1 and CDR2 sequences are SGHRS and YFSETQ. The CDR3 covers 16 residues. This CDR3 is CASSLAPRETENGYTF. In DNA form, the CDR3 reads TGCGCCAGCAGCTTGGCCCCCCGTGAAACAGAAAATGGCTACACCTTC.

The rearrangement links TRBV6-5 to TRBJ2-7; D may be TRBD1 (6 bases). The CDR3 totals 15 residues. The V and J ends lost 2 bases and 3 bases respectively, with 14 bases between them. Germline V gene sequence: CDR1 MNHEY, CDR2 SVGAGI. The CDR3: CASSYGDTGYYEQYF. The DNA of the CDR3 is TGTGCCAGCAGTTACGGGGACACGGGCTACTACGAGCAGTACTTC.

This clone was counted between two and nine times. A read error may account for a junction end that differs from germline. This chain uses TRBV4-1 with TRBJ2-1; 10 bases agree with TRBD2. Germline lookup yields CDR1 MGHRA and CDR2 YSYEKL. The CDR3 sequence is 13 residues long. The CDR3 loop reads CASSPLSGTSELF. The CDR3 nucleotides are TGCGCCAGCAGCCCGCTTTCCGGGACTAGCGAGCTCTTC.

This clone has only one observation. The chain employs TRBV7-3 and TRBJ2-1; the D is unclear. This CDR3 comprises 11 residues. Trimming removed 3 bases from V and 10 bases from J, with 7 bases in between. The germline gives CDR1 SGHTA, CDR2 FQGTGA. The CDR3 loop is CASSFEGEQFF. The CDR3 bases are TGTGCCAGCAGCTTTGAAGGGGAGCAGTTCTTC.

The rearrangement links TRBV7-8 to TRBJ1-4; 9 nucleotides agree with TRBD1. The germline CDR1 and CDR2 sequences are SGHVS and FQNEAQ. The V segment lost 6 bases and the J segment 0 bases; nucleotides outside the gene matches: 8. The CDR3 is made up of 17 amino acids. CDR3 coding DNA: TGTGCCAGCAGGGGACAGGGTAGGAGAACAACTAATGAAAAACTGTTTTTT. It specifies CASRGQGRRTTNEKLFF.

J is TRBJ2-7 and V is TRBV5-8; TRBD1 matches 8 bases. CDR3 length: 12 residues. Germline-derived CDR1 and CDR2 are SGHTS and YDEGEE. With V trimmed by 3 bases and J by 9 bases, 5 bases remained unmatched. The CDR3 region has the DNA TGTGCCAGCAGCTCTCCTACAGGGGGGCAGTACTTC. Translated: CASSSPTGGQYF.

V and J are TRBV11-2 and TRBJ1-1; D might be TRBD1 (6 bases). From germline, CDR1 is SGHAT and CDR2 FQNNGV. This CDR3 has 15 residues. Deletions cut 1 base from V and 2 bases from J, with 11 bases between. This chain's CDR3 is CASSLGWTVNTEAFF. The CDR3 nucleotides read TGTGCCAGCAGCTTAGGATGGACAGTCAACACTGAAGCTTTCTTT.

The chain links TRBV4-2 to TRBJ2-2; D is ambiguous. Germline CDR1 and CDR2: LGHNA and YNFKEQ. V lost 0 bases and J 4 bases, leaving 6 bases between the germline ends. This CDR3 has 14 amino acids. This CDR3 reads CASSQDEATGELFF. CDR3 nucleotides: TGTGCCAGCAGCCAAGATGAGGCCACCGGGGAGCTGTTTTTT.

The CDR3 nucleotides read TGTGCCAGCAGCCGTCAAACGGGACAGGACAATGAGCAGTTCTTC. Translated, it gives CASSRQTGQDNEQFF. This sequence joins TRBV7-8 and TRBJ2-1; 8 nucleotides match TRBD1. Looked up from germline, CDR1 is SGHVS and CDR2 is FQNEAQ. Trimming cost V 5 bases and J 5 bases; bases outside gene matches: 8. The CDR3 is 15 amino acids.

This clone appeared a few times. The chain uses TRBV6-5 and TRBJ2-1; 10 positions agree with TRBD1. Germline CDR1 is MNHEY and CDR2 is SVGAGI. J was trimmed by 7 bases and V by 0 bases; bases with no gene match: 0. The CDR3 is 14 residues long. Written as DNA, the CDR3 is TGTGCCAGCAGTTACTCGGGACAGGGGAATGAGCAGTTCTTC. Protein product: CASSYSGQGNEQFF.

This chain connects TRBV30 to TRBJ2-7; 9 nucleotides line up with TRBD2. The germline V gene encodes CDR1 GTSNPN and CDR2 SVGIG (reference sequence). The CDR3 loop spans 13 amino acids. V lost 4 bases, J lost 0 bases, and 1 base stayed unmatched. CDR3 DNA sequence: TGTGCCTGGACTAGCGGGACCTCCTACGAGCAGTACTTC. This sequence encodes CAWTSGTSYEQYF.

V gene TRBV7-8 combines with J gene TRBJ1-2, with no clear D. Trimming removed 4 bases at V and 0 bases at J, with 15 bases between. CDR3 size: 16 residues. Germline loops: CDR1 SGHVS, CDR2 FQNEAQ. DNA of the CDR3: TGTGCCAGCAGCTCCACGGTGCTCGGAGCTAACTATGGCTACACCTTC. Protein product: CASSSTVLGANYGYTF.

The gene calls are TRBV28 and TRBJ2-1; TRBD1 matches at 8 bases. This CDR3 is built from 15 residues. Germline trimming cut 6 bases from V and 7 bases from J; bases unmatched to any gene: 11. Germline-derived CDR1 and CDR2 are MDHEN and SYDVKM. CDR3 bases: TGTGCCAGCAGGACCGCCGGGACAGGAGGGAATGAGCAGTTCTTC. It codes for CASRTAGTGGNEQFF.

Here the CDR3 reads CASSWDPGDNGYTF. Here the CDR3 DNA reads TGTGCCAGCAGTTGGGACCCCGGGGACAATGGCTACACCTTC. The rearrangement joins TRBV2 to TRBJ1-2; D perhaps matches TRBD1 (6 bases). Per the germline V gene, CDR1 is SNHLY and CDR2 is FYNNEI. Trimming stripped 5 bases from V and 6 bases from J, with 16 bases between. This CDR3 contains 14 residues.

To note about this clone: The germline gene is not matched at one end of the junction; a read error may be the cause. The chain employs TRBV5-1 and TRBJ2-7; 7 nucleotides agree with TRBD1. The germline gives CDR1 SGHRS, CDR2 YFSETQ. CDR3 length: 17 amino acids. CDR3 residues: CASSLAQGRGPSHEQYF. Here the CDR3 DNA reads TGCGCCAGCAGCTTGGCACAGGGGAGAGGGCCCTCCCACGAGCAGTACTTC.

CDR3 sequence: CASSRRVREIYEQYF. The CDR3 DNA is TGTGCCAGCAGCCGTAGGGTCAGAGAAATATACGAGCAGTACTTC. The chain recombines TRBV6-6 with TRBJ2-7; D is ambiguous. Trimming took 6 bases from V and 4 from J, leaving 19 bases between them. Germline lookup yields CDR1 MNHNY and CDR2 SVGAGI (reference sequence). The CDR3 has 15 amino acids.

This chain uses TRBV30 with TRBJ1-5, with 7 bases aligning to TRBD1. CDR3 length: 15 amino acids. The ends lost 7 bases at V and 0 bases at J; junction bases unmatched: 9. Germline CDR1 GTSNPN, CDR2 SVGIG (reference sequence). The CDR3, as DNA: TGTGCCTCCCAAGAAACAGGGGATAGCAATCAGCCCCAGCATTTT. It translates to CASQETGDSNQPQHF.

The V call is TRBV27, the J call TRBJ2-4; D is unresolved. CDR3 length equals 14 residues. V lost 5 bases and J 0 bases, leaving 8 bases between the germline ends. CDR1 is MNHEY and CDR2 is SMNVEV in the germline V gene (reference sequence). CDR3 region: CASSPLIAKNIQYF. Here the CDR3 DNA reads TGTGCCAGCAGTCCACTTATAGCCAAAAACATTCAGTACTTC.

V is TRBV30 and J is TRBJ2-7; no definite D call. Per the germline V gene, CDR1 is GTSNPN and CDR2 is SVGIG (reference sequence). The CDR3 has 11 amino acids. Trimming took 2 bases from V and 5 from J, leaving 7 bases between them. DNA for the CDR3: TGTGCCTGGAGTCAGGCCAACGAGCAGTACTTC. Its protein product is CAWSQANEQYF. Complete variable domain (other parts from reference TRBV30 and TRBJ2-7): SQTIHQWPATLVQPVGSPLSLECTVEGTSNPNLYWYRQAAGRGLQLLFYSVGIGQISSEVPQNLSASRPQDRQFILSSKKLLLSDSGFYLCAWSQANEQYFGPGTRLTVT.